This T cell receptor beta chain was obtained from a study of OX40 agonist ivuxolimab in advanced cancers. About the full investigation: The costimulatory receptor OX40 (CD134) was targeted by ivuxolimab, a fully human IgG2 agonistic monoclonal antibody. Intravenous ivuxolimab was administered to patients every 2 weeks at six dose levels: 0.01, 0.1, 0.3, 1.5, 3 and 10 mg/kg. Among the approximately 54 dose-escalation patients, some 20 had hepatocellular carcinoma, 15 or so melanoma, 9 renal cell carcinoma and 9 head and neck cancer. In the dose-escalation cohort, 82.7% of patients were male, and the mean age was approximately 60 years, with a range of about 23 to 85. Patients were allowed to have had prior anti-PD-1, anti-PD-L1 or anti-CTLA-4 therapy, and about 40% of the dose-escalation patients had been treated with checkpoint inhibitors. Partial responses were achieved by three dose-escalation patients, of whom one had hepatocellular carcinoma and two had cutaneous melanoma. Peripheral TCRbeta sequencing aimed to test whether ivuxolimab altered TCR sequence diversity and caused clonal T-cell expansion. The paper covers the monotherapy dose-escalation part of the phase I ivuxolimab trial, which included N of about 50 patients. What the research found in general, with its limitations: At doses of 0.1 to 3.0 mg/kg, clonal expansion of both CD4+ and CD8+ blood T cells was observed from baseline to week 6. After ivuxolimab, more expanded clones were found on average in CD8+ T cells than in CD4+ T cells. Antigen specificity was not determined for the clonally expanded peripheral T cells. Low levels of normalized T-cell clonal expansion were also shown by some nonresponding patients. In partial responders in the 0.1-3.0 mg/kg groups, normalized peripheral clonal expansion was found to be among the lowest, especially among CD8+ T cells.

The trial excluded patients who had a history of autoimmune disease or were on systemic immunosuppression. Peripheral blood for TCR sequencing was drawn from every dose cohort at baseline, at cycle 4 day 1 and at cycle 7 day 1. Samples came from an open-label, multicenter, first-in-human phase I dose-escalation trial of ivuxolimab. The trial enrolled adults with locally advanced or metastatic head and neck squamous cell, hepatocellular, melanoma or renal cell carcinoma. Before TCR sequencing, CD4+ T cells and CD8+ T cells were sorted from peripheral blood as separate populations. Genomic DNA was isolated from the sorted cells so that the TCRbeta CDR3 region could be sequenced. TCRbeta CDR3 regions were sequenced using the immunoSEQ Assay. The table was pulled from immuneACCESS by TCRdb, which kept in-frame rearrangements only. Such tables lose some clones; where checked, under half of the loss comes from unresolved V genes, and the rest has no known cause. The sample has approximately 62,000 clones on record, over 90% of them singletons. The top ten clones comprise around an eighth of the sample.

From the cysteine through the phenylalanine, the CDR3 covers 14 amino acids. This entry keeps only the CDR3 DNA: 42 bases, framed from base 1. The germline V gene (reference sequence) specifies LNHDA as CDR1 and SQIVND as CDR2. Trimming removed 4 bases from V and 0 bases from J, leaving 10 bases between the germline ends. On this clone itself: Its antigen is unknown. Per-base qualities were not stored, and no clone one base away is much larger.

Material: CD4+ or CD8+ T cells sorted from blood, obtained in a trial of the OX40 agonist ivuxolimab. This sequence uses TRBV19 and TRBJ2-7; the D gene assignment is ambiguous. This TCR came from an adult with an advanced solid tumor such as melanoma, head and neck, liver or kidney cancer. The DNA sequence reads TGTGCCAGTAGTACGGACCCGTACTCCTACGAGCAGTACTTC. Its protein product is CASSTDPYSYEQYF.